These T cell receptor beta chains were read from a single sample in a study of glioma-infiltrating T cells. TCRdb re-derived calls from the multiplex PCR reads in MiXCR, one entry per CDR3 protein. The sample holds tens of thousands of distinct CDR3 sequences, about a quarter seen once. Sequenced input: glioma tissue, nonneoplastic brain tissue, or PBMCs (not recorded which). These receptors originate from a human donor with low-grade glioma or glioblastoma, undergoing nonglioma brain surgery, or in good health (not recorded which). Both conserved end residues are part of each CDR3. A D gene is named only where the DNA matches it firmly. Size is omitted from some rows. Given values are once, few, many or a class for expanded clones.

V gene,D gene,clone size,J gene,CDR3 DNA,CDR3 protein
TRBV18,TRBD2,few,TRBJ2-1,TGTGCCAGCTCACCCCGACTAGCGGGAGGGCCTACGAACAATGAGCAGTTCTTC,CASSPRLAGGPTNNEQFF
TRBV27,NA,many,TRBJ1-5,TGTGCCAGCAGTAAGTCCAGGTTAATCGGCAATCAGCCCCAGCATTTT,CASSKSRLIGNQPQHF
TRBV10-1,TRBD2,many,TRBJ2-3,TGCGCCAGCAGTAGGACTAGCGGAGATACGCAGTATTTT,CASSRTSGDTQYF
TRBV7-2,TRBD1,many,TRBJ1-1,TGTGCCAGCAGCTTTACCGGGACAGGCGATTTGTACACTGAAGCTTTCTTT,CASSFTGTGDLYTEAFF
TRBV4-3,NA,NA,TRBJ2-2,TGCGCCAGCAGCCAAAAGACAGTCACCGGGGAGCTGTTTTTT,CASSQKTVTGELFF
TRBV6-1,TRBD2,many,TRBJ2-1,TGTGCCAGCAGTGATCGACGGAGCGGGAGAAGGGATTGGGCCTCCTACAATGAGCAGTTCTTC,CASSDRRSGRRDWASYNEQFF
TRBV5-6,NA,few,TRBJ2-1,TGTGCCAGCAGCTTCGGGTCCCCCGAGCAGTTCTTC,CASSFGSPEQFF
TRBV2,NA,many,TRBJ1-2,TGTGCCAGCCACTGGCGCGAGGGCTATGGCTACACCTTC,CASHWREGYGYTF
TRBV7-9,NA,few,TRBJ1-3,TGTGCCAGCAGCTTAAGGTCGACTGGAAACACCATATATTTT,CASSLRSTGNTIYF
TRBV2,NA,many,TRBJ2-7,TGTGCCAGCAACTCGGTGTCCTACGAGCAGTACTTC,CASNSVSYEQYF
TRBV6-6,TRBD1,NA,TRBJ1-2,TGTGCCAGCAGTGCCTCGACAGGGCCCTATGGCTACACCTTC,CASSASTGPYGYTF
TRBV6-1,NA,many,TRBJ1-4,TGTGCCAGCAGTACTACCCCCGGAGGACAAGCCCTTCGAGAACTGTTTTTT,CASSTTPGGQALRELFF
TRBV20-1,NA,NA,TRBJ2-3,TGCAGTGCTAGATTTACCAGGCGGAGCACAGATACGCAGTATTTT,CSARFTRRSTDTQYF
TRBV19,TRBD1,few,TRBJ2-4,TGTGCCAGTAGTATAGAGACAGGGGTTGTCAAAAACATTCAGTACTTC,CASSIETGVVKNIQYF
TRBV19,TRBD1,NA,TRBJ2-5,TGTGCCACTACTCCCACAGGGGCAAGGGGGACCCAGTACTTC,CATTPTGARGTQYF
TRBV7-2,TRBD1,many,TRBJ1-2,TGTGCCAGCAGCCCGGGACAGCCCGTTAACTATGGCTACACCTTC,CASSPGQPVNYGYTF
TRBV6-1,NA,many,TRBJ2-2,TGTGCCAGCAGTTTGGGAGGGGGTATCGGGGAGCTGTTTTTT,CASSLGGGIGELFF
TRBV2,TRBD1,NA,TRBJ2-7,TGTGCCAGCAGGGGGTTGACAGGGAACACCTACGAGCAGTACTTC,CASRGLTGNTYEQYF
TRBV15,NA,many,TRBJ1-5,TGTGCCACCAGCAGAGTCTCCGGTAGGAGGGCCGGCAATCAGCCCCAGCATTTT,CATSRVSGRRAGNQPQHF
TRBV20-1,TRBD2,many,TRBJ2-5,TGCAGTGCCCAGGGGCCTAGCGGGAGTGGAGAGACCCAGTACTTC,CSAQGPSGSGETQYF
TRBV5-1,NA,NA,TRBJ2-7,TGCGCCAGCAGTTTGGTAACCGGGGCCCCCTACGAGCAGTACTTC,CASSLVTGAPYEQYF
TRBV12-3/TRBV12-4,TRBD1,NA,TRBJ1-2,TGTGCCAGCAGACGGGACAGGGGGCTGGGGAGTGGCTACACCTTC,CASRRDRGLGSGYTF
TRBV18,NA,few,TRBJ2-5,TGTGCCAGCTCACCACCCCAATTCCGACAGGCCCATCAAGAGACCCAGTACTTC,CASSPPQFRQAHQETQYF
TRBV20-1,NA,many,TRBJ1-2,TGCAGTGCTAGAATGAAAGACTATGGCTACACCTTC,CSARMKDYGYTF
TRBV20-1,TRBD2,many,TRBJ2-7,TGCAGTGCCAGTGGACTAGCGCAAGAGCAGTACTTC,CSASGLAQEQYF
TRBV29-1,TRBD1,many,TRBJ2-5,TGCAGCGTTCATTTGATCGGGACAGGGAGCAAAGAGACCCAGTACTTC,CSVHLIGTGSKETQYF
TRBV7-9,NA,many,TRBJ2-2,TGTGCCAGCAGCTTAGCCACCGGGGAGCTGTTTTTT,CASSLATGELFF
TRBV10-3,NA,many,TRBJ2-7,TGTGCCATCAGCATGCAAAACTACGAGCAGTACTTC,CAISMQNYEQYF
TRBV7-9,NA,NA,TRBJ1-2,TGTGCCAGCAGCTTAGCGCAGGGTCGGGACTATGGCTACACCTTC,CASSLAQGRDYGYTF
TRBV18,NA,many,TRBJ1-1,TGTGCCAGCTCACAAGGGTCGAGTAACACTGAAGCTTTCTTT,CASSQGSSNTEAFF
TRBV12-3/TRBV12-4,NA,NA,TRBJ2-1,TGTGCCAGCAACCTCCAAAAAGGGCTCCACAATGAGCAGTTCTTC,CASNLQKGLHNEQFF
TRBV7-9,NA,many,TRBJ1-1,TGTGCCAGCAGCTTACGGCCAACAGGGATGGGTATGAACACTGAAGCTTTCTTT,CASSLRPTGMGMNTEAFF
TRBV6-1,TRBD1,NA,TRBJ2-4,TGTGCCAGCAGCCATCAGACAGGGGACAAAAACATTCAGTACTTC,CASSHQTGDKNIQYF
TRBV20-1,NA,NA,TRBJ2-7,TGCAGTGCTAGAGATGGATATTCCCTCTCCTACGAGCAGTACTTC,CSARDGYSLSYEQYF
TRBV2,NA,many,TRBJ2-3,TGTGCCAGCAGCACCGGGCTCACAGATACGCAGTATTTT,CASSTGLTDTQYF
TRBV2,TRBD2,NA,TRBJ2-1,TGTGCCAGCAGTGTTACTAGCGGCCAGCAGTTCTTC,CASSVTSGQQFF
TRBV2,NA,many,TRBJ1-1,TGTGCCAGCCTTCTACAGGTTAACACTGAAGCTTTCTTT,CASLLQVNTEAFF
TRBV7-2,NA,many,TRBJ1-3,TGTGCCAGCAGCTTAGCCGCCTTATCAGGGGGAAACACCATATATTTT,CASSLAALSGGNTIYF
TRBV20-1,TRBD1,many,TRBJ1-2,TGCAGTGCTATTGGGACAGGGGGCACTGGCTACACCTTC,CSAIGTGGTGYTF
TRBV20-1,NA,many,TRBJ2-7,TGCAGTGCTAGTAGGGCAGGGGAGCTATACGAGCAGTACTTC,CSASRAGELYEQYF
TRBV29-1,NA,NA,TRBJ2-3,TGCAGCGTTGAGAAGGCTGGGATTGCCACAGATACGCAGTATTTT,CSVEKAGIATDTQYF
TRBV6-2/TRBV6-3,TRBD2,many,TRBJ2-3,TGTGCCAGCAGTAAGACTAGCGGGAGCACAGATACGCAGTATTTT,CASSKTSGSTDTQYF
TRBV7-8,NA,NA,TRBJ2-3,TGTGCCAGCAGCTTAATGGGACAACCCACAGATACGCAGTATTTT,CASSLMGQPTDTQYF
TRBV2,NA,many,TRBJ1-5,TGTGCCAGCAGCCGCAACGGGAATCAGCCCCAGCATTTT,CASSRNGNQPQHF
TRBV4-2,NA,NA,TRBJ1-5,TGTGCCAGCAGCCGGCAAAGAGGCAATCAGCCCCAGCATTTT,CASSRQRGNQPQHF
TRBV4-1,NA,NA,TRBJ2-5,TGCGCCAGCAGCCTCAGACCGGGGCAACAAGAGACCCAGCACTTC,CASSLRPGQQETQHF
TRBV6-1,NA,many,TRBJ1-6,TGTGCCAGCAATCCGGGGGGCTATAATTCACCCCTCCACTTT,CASNPGGYNSPLHF